The clone carrying this TCR beta chain occurred many times. No antigen is known for it. Expressed TCRB transcripts were sequenced because the isolated RNA had all been reverse transcribed beforehand. Profiling relied on immunoSEQ multiplex PCR, and the TCRdb table lists in-frame clones only, not all of them. The sample has 250,000 to 300,000 clones; roughly an eighth are singletons. This sample is part of a study of beta chain features in type 1 diabetes. Study-level results: Shorter TCRB CDR3s, moderately but significantly so, were found in Type 1 diabetes patients in all four CD4+ subsets. Any HLA type influence on TCRB rearrangement was left unresolved here. Compared with healthy donors, patients appeared to share more similar naive, central memory and regulatory TCRB repertoires.

This CDR3 contains 12 residues. The germline V gene has CDR1 SQVTM and CDR2 ANQGSEA. Trimming pared 7 bases from V and 11 bases from J, leaving 18 bases between. Sorting based on CD45RO/CCR7/CD25/CD127/CD95/CD27 separated CD4+ naive, central memory, regulatory and stem cell-like memory cells. Material for sequencing was naive CD4+ T cells from blood. This receptor was taken from a man between 25 and 39 years old with type 1 diabetes. This chain connects TRBV29-1 to TRBJ2-1; possibly TRBD2 for D (5 bases). The CDR3 protein is CSAGGLRHQQFF. CDR3 coding DNA: TGCAGCGCAGGAGGTCTGCGGCATCAGCAGTTCTTC.